This T cell receptor beta chain appears in the sequencing data of a study of T-cell memory formation after mild COVID-19. TCRdb re-called the 5' RACE reads through MiXCR, storing one row per CDR3 protein. The table lists 100,000 to 150,000 distinct CDR3 sequences, approximately 15% of them singletons. Study-wide points: Contracting CD4+ clones lay largely in CM and EM, with CD8+ ones residing in EMRA.

This CDR3 is built from 13 residues. With 6 bases removed from V and 2 bases from J, the gap between germline ends came to 11 bases. CDR1 and CDR2 (germline): MNHEY, SMNVEV (reference sequence). This clonotype was recorded many times. No antigen is known for it. The origin of this receptor is a man between 18 and 29 years old who had mild COVID-19 (a few samples of this study predate the infection). Cell type and time point are not known. The rearrangement joins TRBV27 to TRBJ2-7; a weak D match, TRBD2 (5 bases). Sequencing was performed on PBMCs or a T cell subset sorted from them (not recorded which). This chain's CDR3 is CASREDPTYEQYF. DNA of the CDR3: TGTGCCAGCAGGGAGGACCCCACCTACGAGCAGTACTTC.